A single sample is the source of the 27 T cell receptor beta chains below, sequenced in a study of control samples from healthy donors and cancer patients. Clones were sequenced by immunoSEQ multiplex PCR, and TCRdb holds only the in-frame ones, with some missing. In the table there are around 42,000 clones, around 94% of which are singletons. The sample was blood. The receptors shown here come from a man aged 60 to 75 in good health.

The sample holds one count of this clone. The rearrangement uses TRBV7-8 and TRBJ2-3, with D tentatively TRBD1 or TRBD2 (6 bases each). The germline V gene encodes CDR1 SGHVS and CDR2 FQNEAQ. CDR3 length equals 15 residues. V was clipped by 4 bases and J by 4 bases, with 15 bases between them. The DNA for the CDR3 is TGTGCCAGCAGCTCGCTGAGGGGGAGGCCAGATACGCAGTATTTT. As protein: CASSSLRGRPDTQYF.

This chain joins TRBV28 and TRBJ1-4, with D hard to call. The germline gives CDR1 MDHEN, CDR2 SYDVKM. This CDR3 has 16 residues. Deletions cut 5 bases from V and 3 bases from J, with 16 bases between. The CDR3 nucleotides are TGTGCCAGCAGTGTGGGAGGTGGGAGGTCTAATGAAAAACTGTTTTTT. The encoded protein is CASSVGGGRSNEKLFF.

This chain links TRBV5-8 with TRBJ2-1; 10 nucleotides agree with TRBD2. CDR1 SGHTS and CDR2 YDEGEE come from the germline V gene. V lost 4 bases, J lost 6 bases, and 10 bases stayed unmatched. This CDR3 contains 16 residues. The CDR3 is CASSRILAGAANEQFF. The CDR3 coding sequence is TGTGCCAGCAGCCGAATCCTAGCGGGAGCTGCCAATGAGCAGTTCTTC.

The rearrangement links TRBV18 to TRBJ1-5, with D unresolved. The germline V gene has CDR1 KGHSH and CDR2 LQKENI. V was pared by 5 bases and J by 4 bases, with 6 bases between. This CDR3 comprises 12 residues. Written as DNA, the CDR3 is TGTGCCAGCTCATCACAGAATCAGCCCCAGCATTTT. Protein product: CASSSQNQPQHF.

The genes are TRBV6-5 and TRBJ1-1, with D possibly TRBD1 on 6 matching bases. This CDR3 contains 15 residues. V was trimmed by 5 bases and J by 0 bases, leaving 13 bases between them. Germline CDR1 is MNHEY and CDR2 is SVGAGI. The CDR3 sequence is CASSNSRGVNTEAFF. DNA for the CDR3: TGTGCCAGCAGTAATAGCAGGGGTGTGAACACTGAAGCTTTCTTT.

This chain links TRBV5-4 with TRBJ2-1; the D gene is possibly TRBD1 (5 bases). The CDR3 loop spans 15 amino acids. CDR1 and CDR2 (germline): SGHNT, YYREEE (reference sequence). V was clipped by 0 bases and J by 0 bases, with 7 bases between them. CDR3 sequence reads: CASSLGTLSYNEQFF. As DNA, the CDR3 is TGTGCCAGCAGCTTGGGGACACTCTCCTACAATGAGCAGTTCTTC.

The rearrangement joins TRBV15 to TRBJ1-1, with TRBD1 as a possible D gene (6 bases). The CDR3 loop spans 16 amino acids. Germline values: CDR1 LNHNV, CDR2 YYDKDF (reference sequence). Deletions cut 3 bases from V and 3 bases from J, with 17 bases between. In DNA, the CDR3 is TGTGCCACCAGCAGGCCTGGAGGGGCAGGGGACACTGAAGCTTTCTTT. Translation gives CATSRPGGAGDTEAFF.

The J gene is TRBJ2-6, the V gene TRBV25-1; D may be TRBD1 (5 bases). This CDR3 region has 17 residues. CDR1 and CDR2 from the germline V gene are MGHDK and SYGVNS. The V end was cut by 5 bases, the J end by 1 base, with 15 bases between. CDR3 bases: TGTGCCAGCAGTAAAGGGGCTAAGGGATCTGGGGCCAACGTCCTGACTTTC. Protein product: CASSKGAKGSGANVLTF.

This clone is a singleton in its sample. The chain links TRBV24-1 to TRBJ2-3; weak D call: TRBD2 (5 bases). The germline V and J ends were trimmed by 5 bases and 1 base, with 12 bases remaining between them. The CDR3 runs to 15 residues. Germline values: CDR1 KGHDR, CDR2 SFDVKD. For the CDR3, the DNA is TGTGCCACCAGTGCGGCGGGTCAGGGCACAGATACGCAGTATTTT. It translates to CATSAAGQGTDTQYF.

The chain recombines TRBV5-1 with TRBJ1-3, with D possibly being TRBD1 (6 bases). Germline V CDR1 and CDR2: SGHRS, YFSETQ. Trimming cost V 3 bases and J 0 bases, with 13 bases left between them. This CDR3 comprises 16 residues. This CDR3 is CASSYRQVNSGNTIYF. CDR3 DNA sequence: TGCGCCAGCAGCTACAGACAGGTGAACTCTGGAAACACCATATATTTT.

V gene TRBV5-1 combines with J gene TRBJ2-2; 7 bases align to TRBD2. This CDR3 is 15 amino acids long. Germline-derived CDR1 and CDR2 are SGHRS and YFSETQ. After removal of 1 base from V and 5 bases from J, the junction contained 5 bases not matched to a gene. CDR3 in DNA: TGCGCCAGCAGCTTGAGCAGCGGGGATACCGGGGAGCTGTTTTTT. Translating it yields CASSLSSGDTGELFF.

CDR3 amino acids: CASSLGYSYEQYF. CDR3 coding DNA: TGTGCCAGTTCCTTGGGATACTCCTACGAGCAGTACTTC. The V gene is TRBV27, the J gene TRBJ2-7; D remains unclear. Per the germline V gene, CDR1 is MNHEY and CDR2 is SMNVEV (reference sequence). The CDR3 extends over 13 amino acids. V was cut by 9 bases and J by 0 bases, with 12 bases left in between.

This chain uses TRBV21-1 with TRBJ2-2; the table's TRBD1 call for D was not verified on the DNA. TRBV21-1 is a pseudogene locus. CDR3 length: 15 residues. In DNA, the CDR3 is TGTGCCAGGGGGCCCTGGACAGAGAACACCGGGGAGCTGTTTTTT. Translation gives CARGPWTENTGELFF.

This chain uses TRBV29-1 with TRBJ1-1, with D tentatively TRBD1 (5 bases). CDR3 length: 14 amino acids. Germline assignment: CDR1 SQVTM and CDR2 ANQGSEA. V was cut by 3 bases and J by 1 base, with 12 bases left in between. CDR3 DNA sequence: TGCAGCGTTGAGGCAGGGAGGGAGAACACTGAAGCTTTCTTT. Translated: CSVEAGRENTEAFF.

V usage is TRBV2 and J usage is TRBJ2-3; no clear D gene. Trimming removed 6 bases from V and 2 bases from J, with 15 bases in between. The CDR3 runs to 15 residues. Germline CDR1 SNHLY, CDR2 FYNNEI. The CDR3 DNA sequence: TGTGCCAGCAGACTGAACCTACAATTCACAGATACGCAGTATTTT. It specifies CASRLNLQFTDTQYF.

The chain combines TRBV30 with TRBJ2-5, with D unresolved. This CDR3 is 13 amino acids long. V was clipped by 2 bases and J by 5 bases, with 12 bases between them. Per the germline V gene, CDR1 is GTSNPN and CDR2 is SVGIG (reference sequence). CDR3 sequence reads: CAWSKGMAETQYF. DNA for the CDR3: TGTGCCTGGAGTAAAGGAATGGCCGAGACCCAGTACTTC. Based on the CDR3 plus reference TRBV30 and TRBJ2-5, the full variable domain is SQTIHQWPATLVQPVGSPLSLECTVEGTSNPNLYWYRQAAGRGLQLLFYSVGIGQISSEVPQNLSASRPQDRQFILSSKKLLLSDSGFYLCAWSKGMAETQYFGPGTRLLVL.

V gene TRBV3-1 (or the pseudogene TRBV3-2) combines with J gene TRBJ1-4, with 8 positions matching TRBD1. This CDR3 is 15 amino acids long. Germline V gene lookup returns CDR1 LGHDT and CDR2 YNNKEL (reference sequence). Trimming took 5 bases from V and 8 from J; bases not matched to a gene: 10. Here the CDR3 reads CASSTRQGIGEKLFF. The DNA for the CDR3 is TGTGCCAGCAGCACTAGACAGGGGATTGGCGAAAAACTGTTTTTT.

The rearrangement uses TRBV15 and TRBJ1-4; weak D call: TRBD1 (5 bases). V lost 0 bases, J lost 8 bases, and 19 bases lay in between. This CDR3 is built from 17 residues. Germline loops: CDR1 LNHNV, CDR2 YYDKDF (reference sequence). CDR3 in amino acids: CATSRDYKDSHREKLFF. As DNA, the CDR3 is TGTGCCACCAGCAGAGACTATAAAGACAGCCATCGGGAAAAACTGTTTTTT. The full variable domain, rest sourced from reference TRBV15 and TRBJ1-4, is DAMVIQNPRYQVTQFGKPVTLSCSQTLNHNVMYWYQQKSSQAPKLLFHYYDKDFNNEADTPDNFQSRRPNTSFCFLDIRSPGLGDTAMYLCATSRDYKDSHREKLFFGSGTQLSVL.

DNA of the CDR3: TGTGCCAGCAGCTGGGGCCTTGTACCCGAAGAGCAGTACTTC. Its protein product is CASSWGLVPEEQYF. The gene calls are TRBV5-4 and TRBJ2-7, with TRBD1 as a possible D gene (5 bases). Germline V gene sequence: CDR1 SGHNT, CDR2 YYREEE (reference sequence). This CDR3 has 14 residues. The V and J ends lost 3 bases and 7 bases respectively, with 17 bases between them.

The genes are TRBV7-3 and TRBJ2-1; TRBD2 matches 7 bases. CDR1 is SGHTA and CDR2 is FQGTGA in the germline V gene. Unmatched junction bases numbered 4, after V lost 3 bases and J lost 8 bases. This CDR3 has 13 residues. The CDR3 sequence is CASSFGGSYEQFF. DNA of the CDR3: TGTGCCAGCAGCTTTGGCGGGAGTTATGAGCAGTTCTTC.

The genes are TRBV6-5 and TRBJ2-7; tentatively, D is TRBD1 (6 bases). CDR1 is MNHEY and CDR2 is SVGAGI in the germline V gene. There are 13 residues in the CDR3. V shed 2 bases and J shed 7 bases, with 12 bases lying between them. CDR3 sequence reads: CASSYGQGWEQYF. The CDR3 region has the DNA TGTGCCAGCAGTTACGGGCAGGGGTGGGAGCAGTACTTC.

The chain recombines TRBV18 with TRBJ2-1; TRBD2 agrees at 14 bases. This CDR3 region has 17 residues. After removal of 0 bases from V and 4 bases from J, the junction contained 2 bases not matched to a gene. The germline V gene encodes CDR1 KGHSH and CDR2 LQKENI. The CDR3 loop is CASSPPGLAGGYNEQFF. The CDR3 DNA follows: TGTGCCAGCTCACCACCAGGACTAGCGGGAGGTTACAATGAGCAGTTCTTC. Supplemented by reference TRBV18 and TRBJ2-1, the full variable domain reads NAGVMQNPRHLVRRRGQEARLRCSPMKGHSHVYWYRQLPEEGLKFMVYLQKENIIDESGMPKERFSAEFPKEGPSILRIQQVVRGDSAAYFCASSPPGLAGGYNEQFFGPGTRLTVL.

This clone has just one count. This chain links TRBV7-8 with TRBJ2-1; 8 bases align to TRBD2. With V trimmed by 8 bases and J by 9 bases, 12 bases remained unmatched. Germline CDR1 and CDR2: SGHVS and FQNEAQ. The CDR3 runs to 14 residues. CDR3 in DNA: TGTGCCAGCCCCCCCCCGGGACTAGAAATTGAGCAGTTCTTC. Its translation: CASPPPGLEIEQFF.

The chain combines TRBV29-1 with TRBJ2-3, with TRBD2 matching over 9 bases. This CDR3 has 15 amino acids. CDR1 is SQVTM and CDR2 is ANQGSEA in the germline V gene. V lost 6 bases, J lost 4 bases, and 11 bases stayed unmatched. This chain's CDR3 is CSVGGGRATADTQYF. The DNA of the CDR3 is TGCAGCGTGGGCGGCGGGAGGGCCACGGCAGATACGCAGTATTTT.

The J gene is TRBJ2-1, the V gene TRBV2; D is ambiguous. This CDR3 has 12 residues. V dropped 5 bases and J dropped 5 bases, with 7 bases sitting between them. Germline V CDR1 and CDR2: SNHLY, FYNNEI. The DNA for the CDR3 is TGTGCCAGCAGTCAAGAAAACAATGAGCAGTTCTTC. Protein sequence: CASSQENNEQFF.

The chain recombines TRBV19 with TRBJ2-3; 7 bases agree with TRBD2. Germline V gives CDR1 LNHDA, CDR2 SQIVND (reference sequence). The CDR3 is made up of 20 amino acids. J gave up 4 bases and V 0 bases, and 19 bases lay outside the gene matches. The CDR3 sequence is CASSIDRKMYGGGVPDTQYF. DNA of the CDR3: TGTGCCAGTAGTATAGATAGGAAAATGTACGGCGGGGGAGTCCCAGATACGCAGTATTTT.

V gene TRBV6-4 combines with J gene TRBJ2-7; D possibly corresponds to TRBD1 (6 bases). V was pared by 0 bases and J by 6 bases, with 9 bases between. The CDR3 is 13 residues long. Germline CDR1 and CDR2: MRHNA and SNTAGT. The CDR3 nucleotides are TGTGCCAGCAGTGACTCGTTGACAGGCGAGCAGTACTTC. Protein sequence: CASSDSLTGEQYF.